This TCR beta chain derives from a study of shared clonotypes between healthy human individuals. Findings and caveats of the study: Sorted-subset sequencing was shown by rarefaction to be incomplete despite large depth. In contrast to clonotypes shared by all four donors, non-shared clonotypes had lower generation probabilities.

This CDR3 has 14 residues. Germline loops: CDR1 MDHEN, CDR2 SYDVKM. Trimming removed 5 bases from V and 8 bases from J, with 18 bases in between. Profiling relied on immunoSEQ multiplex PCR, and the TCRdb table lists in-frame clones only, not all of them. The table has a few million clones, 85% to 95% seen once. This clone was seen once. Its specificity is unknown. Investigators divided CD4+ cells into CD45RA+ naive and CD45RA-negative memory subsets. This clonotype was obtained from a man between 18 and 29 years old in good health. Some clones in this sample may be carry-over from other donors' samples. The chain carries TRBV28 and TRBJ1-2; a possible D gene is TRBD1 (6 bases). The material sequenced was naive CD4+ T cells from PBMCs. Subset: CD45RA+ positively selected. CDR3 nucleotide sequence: TGTGCCAGCAGTCTTGGACAGTCCCTTGCGGGCTACACCTTC. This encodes CASSLGQSLAGYTF.